The clone carrying this T cell receptor (beta chain) appeared a few times. No antigen is known for it. This entry belongs to a study of beta chain features in type 1 diabetes. Across the study: Sorted cells numbering approximately 110,000,000 were examined across all samples.

The study's findings and limits: Naive, central memory and regulatory TCRB repertoires appeared more similar among patients than healthy donors. Type 1 diabetes patients had TCRB CDR3s that were shorter (moderately but significantly so) in all four CD4+ subsets.

Sequenced material consisted of expressed TCRB transcripts (all of the isolated RNA was reverse transcribed). This table comes from immunoSEQ multiplex PCR, and its TCRdb copy is limited to in-frame clones, with some not included. The sample has roughly 50,000 clones, roughly 40% seen once. This CDR3 region has 13 residues. V gave up 2 bases and J gave up 6 bases; unmatched junction bases: 3. From germline, CDR1 is MGHDK and CDR2 SYGVNS. The chain has TRBV25-1 and TRBJ2-5; TRBD2 matches 7 bases. This TCR was recovered from a man aged 25-45 years with type 1 diabetes. Sequencing input: Tregs from blood. The CDR3 region is CASSERLAKTQYF. The CDR3 region has the DNA TGTGCCAGCAGTGAAAGACTAGCAAAGACCCAGTACTTC.